This TCR beta chain was identified during a study of shared clonotypes between healthy human individuals (TCRdb year 2020). For the study in its entirety: Three men and a couple of women, aged 18 to 49 years, made up the cohort. Blood TCR repertoires of 5 or 6 healthy adults were deeply sequenced to estimate repertoire size and the extent of clonotype sharing between individuals. Leukapheresis yielded between about 0.9 and 10 billion PBMCs per donor. For each donor, CD4 naive and CD4 memory were each given three plates, CD8 naive was given two plates, and CD8 memory was given one plate. To increase sequencing depth and limit assay-specific biases, TCR repertoire library preparation and sequencing were carried out by different laboratories using diverse techniques. What the study reported, not specific to this receptor: Rarefaction of sorted-subset datasets indicated incomplete sequencing despite the large sequencing depth. Pairwise subsampling indicated that sequencing depth was expected to affect the degree of clonotype sharing among donors. Compared with non-shared clonotypes, the clonotypes found in all four sorted-subset donors had higher generation probabilities. Only blood was sampled, and tissue TCR repertoires likely differ from those in blood. Estimated clonotype richness was generally larger for naive than for memory subsets. When several donors were compared, the shared fraction of clonotypes was approximately 5% for naive CD4, 3.5% to 4% for naive CD8, 2% to 2.5% for memory CD4, and 0.4% for memory CD8. The small number of donors limited the genetic and exposure-history diversity represented.

CD8 naive samples were obtained by positive selection for CCR7 among CD45RO-negative cells, yielding a CD45RA+CCR7+ population from which TemRA cells were excluded. The donors were healthy, HIV-negative adults who had no recently reported acute infections or vaccinations. Every donor was a Caucasian adult living in Nashville, Tennessee, USA. Blood was collected by leukapheresis, and PBMCs were isolated by Ficoll-Histopaque density gradient centrifugation and then cryopreserved in liquid nitrogen vapor phase. Purity and quantity of every magnetically sorted T cell population were checked by analytical flow cytometry. Genomic DNA was isolated from every sorted fraction and measured by UV absorbance on a Nanodrop 2000c. CDR1 DFQATT and CDR2 SNEGSKA are derived from the germline V gene (reference sequence). Trimming removed 6 bases from V and 5 bases from J, leaving 11 bases between the germline ends. There are 11 amino acids in the CDR3, from cysteine to phenylalanine inclusive. The retained sequence is limited to the CDR3, 33 bases, with the frame set at the first base.

Concerning this clone itself: What antigen it recognizes has not been identified. No base quality values were provided; no much bigger clone lies one nucleotide off.

Using the deep immunoSEQ assay, TCR CDR3 regions were amplified from genomic DNA by multiplex PCR. Extracted genomic DNA from each cell subset was distributed evenly across all wells of several immunoSEQ 96-well plates, and each plate was treated as a replicate. Each replicate PCR for sorted subsets received approximately 200 ng genomic DNA, equal to roughly 33,000 T cell genomes. The purified libraries were quantified using a Qubit 3.0 fluorometer, sized with a Bioanalyzer 2100, and then quantified again using the KAPA Library Quantification kit. Each immunoSEQ 96-well plate was sequenced on its own single-read 150-cycle Illumina NextSeq 550 flow cell. In the original analysis: Because the immunoSEQ output included only junctional sequences and no quality scores, the filtering could not be the same as the filtering used for full-length reads. Sequences were annotated with PyIR, a Python wrapper for IgBLAST v1.9, and V/J genes and CDR3 were assigned using IMGT germline references. Reads were removed for weak V/J assignments (E-value above 1e-6), missing CDR3, stop codons, out-of-frame junctions, or ambiguous translated residues. A V3J clonotype was defined by an identical inferred V gene, J gene, and CDR3 amino acid sequence. To compute the percentage overlap between repertoires, the number of shared unique clonotypes was divided by the size of the smaller repertoire. Three approaches were used to assess repertoire richness: RTK rarefaction, the Chao1 estimator, and Recon v2.1 estimates of unobserved clonotypes. OLGA was used to compute generation probabilities for all TCRbeta clonotypes that the gDNA method yielded from several donors. TCRdb retrieved this table from immuneACCESS and kept in-frame rearrangements only. Not all clones are present; in checked studies, unresolved V genes account for under half, and no reason is known for the remainder. The V and J calls and clone size are taken from that table; D and trimming were inferred from the DNA. In all, the sample holds about 2.2 million clones, and 85% to 95% of those were seen once. 1.5% to 2% of the sample is taken by the ten largest.

The source is a young man in good health. Some clones in this sample may be carry-over from other donors' samples. The rearrangement joined TRBV20-1 to TRBJ2-7, with the identity of the D gene unclear. What was sequenced was naive CD8+ T cells from PBMCs. The sample's cell subset or site label, in plain terms: CD45RA+CCR7+. The CDR3 amino acid sequence is: CSAHPRNEQYF. The DNA sequence is TGCAGTGCCCACCCCAGAAACGAGCAGTACTTC.